The entry that follows covers one T cell receptor (beta chain) sequence. This specimen belongs to a study of blood T cell repertoires in COVID-19. The wider study: The analysed material was cDNA or gDNA that came from T cells, B-cell-depleted T cells, or PBMCs.

Some clones are missing from TCRdb's copy, which holds only in-frame ones; the method was immunoSEQ multiplex PCR. The profile covers 55,000 to 80,000 clones, with roughly four fifths appearing a single time and around 5.3% taken by the ten largest. The germline V gene encodes CDR1 LNHNV and CDR2 YYDKDF (reference sequence). After removal of 5 bases from V and 6 bases from J, the junction contained 24 bases not matched to a gene. The CDR3 has 19 residues. Sequencing used peripheral blood. This sequence originates from a human donor in a cohort sampled during active COVID-19. The rearrangement joins TRBV15 to TRBJ2-7; 8 positions agree with TRBD2. The CDR3 nucleotides read TGTGCCACCAGCGCCCGGGAACCGGGACTAGGACTCGAGAGGGGCGAGCAGTACTTC. Translation gives CATSAREPGLGLERGEQYF.